This record covers a single T cell receptor (beta chain). The data were taken from a study of blood T cell repertoires in COVID-19. Background on the study: Sites in the United States, Italy and Spain provided acute and convalescent COVID-19 samples.

Original handling: The assay estimated nucleated cells by amplifying reference gene primers. This table comes from immunoSEQ multiplex PCR, and its TCRdb copy is limited to in-frame clones, with some not included. V, J and clone size were drawn from that table, and D and trimming were deduced from the DNA. The sample has approximately 130,000 clones, roughly four fifths seen once. CDR1 and CDR2 from the germline V gene are SGHRS and YFSETQ. The V and J ends lost 2 bases and 5 bases, in that order; junction bases with no gene match: 9. This CDR3 has 16 amino acids. The J gene is TRBJ1-1, the V gene TRBV5-1, with 10 bases that match TRBD1. The material sequenced was peripheral blood. This clonotype originated in a human donor in a cohort sampled during active COVID-19. The CDR3, as DNA: TGCGCCAGCAGCTTTGCTCGACAGGGGGCAGGGACTGAAGCTTTCTTT. Amino acids: CASSFARQGAGTEAFF.